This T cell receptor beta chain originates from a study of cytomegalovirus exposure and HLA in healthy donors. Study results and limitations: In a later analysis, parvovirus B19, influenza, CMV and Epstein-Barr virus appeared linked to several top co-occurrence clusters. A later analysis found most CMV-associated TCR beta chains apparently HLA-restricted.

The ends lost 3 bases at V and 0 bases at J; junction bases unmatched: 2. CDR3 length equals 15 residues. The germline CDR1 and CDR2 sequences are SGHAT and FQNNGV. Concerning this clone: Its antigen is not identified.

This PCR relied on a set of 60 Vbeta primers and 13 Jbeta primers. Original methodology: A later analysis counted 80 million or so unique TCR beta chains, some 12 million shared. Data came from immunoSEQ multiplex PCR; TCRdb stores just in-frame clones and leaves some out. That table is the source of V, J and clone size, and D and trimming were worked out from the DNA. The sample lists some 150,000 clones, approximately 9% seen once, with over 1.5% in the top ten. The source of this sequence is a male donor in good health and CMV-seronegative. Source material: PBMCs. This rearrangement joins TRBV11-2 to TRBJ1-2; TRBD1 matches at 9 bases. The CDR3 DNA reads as TGTGCCAGCAGCTTGACAGGGGGAGCTAACTATGGCTACACCTTC. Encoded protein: CASSLTGGANYGYTF.